This passage covers 17 T cell receptor beta chains from one sample sequenced in a study of glioma-infiltrating T cells. Using RNA template, CDR3s of TCR alpha and beta were amplified with iRepertoire arm-PCR. TCRdb used MiXCR to reprocess the multiplex PCR reads, holding one entry per CDR3 protein. The table lists roughly 350,000 distinct CDR3 sequences, roughly two fifths of them singletons, with approximately 12% in the top ten. The sample taken for sequencing was glioma tissue, nonneoplastic brain tissue, or PBMCs (not recorded which). All receptors come from a human donor with low-grade glioma or glioblastoma, undergoing nonglioma brain surgery, or in good health (not recorded which).

The chain employs TRBV28 and TRBJ1-6, with D possibly TRBD1 on 5 matching bases. Deletions cut 1 base from V and 8 bases from J, with 9 bases between. Germline V gene lookup returns CDR1 MDHEN and CDR2 SYDVKM. The CDR3 is 14 amino acids. DNA for the CDR3: TGTGCCAGCAGTTTATACAGGCTGGATTCACCCCTCCACTTT. This sequence encodes CASSLYRLDSPLHF.

This clonotype was observed a few times. The chain joins TRBV24-1 to TRBJ2-3; D remains ambiguous. Trimming took 1 base from V and 0 from J, leaving 1 base between them. This CDR3 has 13 residues. CDR1 is KGHDR, CDR2 SFDVKD, per germline. For the CDR3, the DNA is TGTGCCACCAGTGATTTCAGCACAGATACGCAGTATTTT. It codes for CATSDFSTDTQYF.

The sample holds one count of this clonotype. The gene calls are TRBV15 and TRBJ1-5; the D is unclear. The V and J ends lost 5 bases and 2 bases respectively, with 16 bases between them. The CDR3 runs 16 residues. Germline V gene sequence: CDR1 LNHNV, CDR2 YYDKDF (reference sequence). This CDR3 is CATSFRFDFGNQPQHF. The CDR3 DNA is TGTGCCACCAGCTTCCGATTCGATTTTGGCAATCAGCCCCAGCATTTT.

In its sample, this clonotype was seen many times. J is TRBJ2-5 and V is TRBV28; D possibly uses TRBD1 or TRBD2 (7 bases each). CDR1 is MDHEN and CDR2 is SYDVKM in the germline V gene. The V end was cut by 7 bases, the J end by 3 bases, with 18 bases between. CDR3 length: 15 amino acids. The CDR3 nucleotides are TGTGCCAGCACCCCGGGGGGACAGATCAAAGAGACCCAGTACTTC. Translation gives CASTPGGQIKETQYF.

This clonotype was counted between two and nine times. The CDR3, as DNA: TGTGCCAGCAGAAGAGGTTTGGGGTACCAAGAGACCCAGTACTTC. Translating gives CASRRGLGYQETQYF. The J gene is TRBJ2-5, the V gene TRBV2; D not resolved. Germline V lookup: CDR1 SNHLY, CDR2 FYNNEI. The CDR3 loop spans 15 amino acids. The V and J ends lost 6 bases and 0 bases respectively, with 14 bases between them.

The chain employs TRBV4-3 and TRBJ2-5; TRBD2 agrees at 9 bases. J lost 2 bases, V lost 0 bases, and 1 base had no gene match. Germline V gene data show CDR1 as LGHNA and CDR2 as YSLEER. The CDR3 runs to 15 residues. CDR3 amino acids: CASSQERGGQETQYF. The CDR3 DNA reads TGCGCCAGCAGCCAAGAGCGGGGGGGGCAAGAGACCCAGTACTTC.

About this clonotype itself: A much larger clone sits a single nucleotide away, making a read error possible. The V and J genes are TRBV6-5 and TRBJ1-5; D is unresolved. The germline V gene encodes CDR1 MNHEY and CDR2 SVGAGI. The length of the CDR3 is 14 residues. CDR3 nucleotide sequence: TGTGCCAGCAGTGGTGGAGATCCCAATCAGCCCCGGCATTTT. Encoded protein: CASSGGDPNQPRHF.

The V call is TRBV15, the J call TRBJ2-3; D possibly corresponds to TRBD2 (6 bases). Looked up from germline, CDR1 is LNHNV and CDR2 is YYDKDF (reference sequence). The CDR3 has 14 residues. Trimming shortened V by 10 bases and J by 8 bases, and 22 bases separated the two germline ends. CDR3 residues: CASSGPSSAGTQYF. In DNA, the CDR3 is TGTGCCAGCAGTGGCCCTTCTAGCGCAGGTACGCAGTATTTT.

The chain recombines TRBV18 with TRBJ2-1; the D gene is possibly TRBD2 (6 bases). V was clipped by 3 bases and J by 8 bases, with 14 bases between them. Germline CDR1 KGHSH, CDR2 LQKENI. The CDR3 runs 14 residues. The CDR3 bases are TGTGCCAGCTCACCGGTTAAACTAGCCTATGAGCAGTTCTTC. This codes for CASSPVKLAYEQFF.

The V and J genes are TRBV15 and TRBJ1-1, with a tentative D call TRBD1 (6 bases). Germline V gene sequence: CDR1 LNHNV, CDR2 YYDKDF (reference sequence). Trimming removed 4 bases at V and 11 bases at J, with 17 bases between. The CDR3 extends over 13 amino acids. The CDR3 DNA sequence: TGTGCCACCAGCACCCATGGGGGCACTGGGGCTTTCTTT. This gives the protein CATSTHGGTGAFF.

The V call is TRBV19, the J call TRBJ2-2; 8 bases match TRBD1. Germline-derived CDR1 and CDR2 are LNHDA and SQIVND (reference sequence). The CDR3 loop spans 15 amino acids. The V and J ends lost 5 bases and 5 bases, in that order; junction bases with no gene match: 7. The CDR3 DNA is TGTGCCAGTAGTCCAGTAACAGGGGGAACCGGGGAGCTGTTTTTT. Protein sequence: CASSPVTGGTGELFF.

This chain joins TRBV15 and TRBJ2-1; D may correspond to TRBD1 or TRBD2 (9 bases each). Germline values: CDR1 LNHNV, CDR2 YYDKDF (reference sequence). This CDR3 spans 20 amino acids. V shed 3 bases and J shed 3 bases, with 27 bases lying between them. This CDR3 is CATSSVGQGTGTSNYNEQFF. In DNA, the CDR3 is TGTGCCACCAGCAGTGTCGGACAGGGGACCGGGACTAGCAACTACAATGAGCAGTTCTTC.

The chain has TRBV20-1 and TRBJ2-7, with 8 bases aligning to TRBD1. Germline V gene lookup returns CDR1 DFQATT and CDR2 SNEGSKA (reference sequence). This CDR3 has 15 amino acids. The J segment lost 3 bases and the V segment lost 4 bases, leaving 11 bases of the junction unmatched. Here the CDR3 DNA reads TGCAGTGCTAAGGCCCCACAGGGGGTTAACTACGAGCAGTACTTC. Its protein is CSAKAPQGVNYEQYF.

This clonotype was seen repeatedly, ten times or more. This CDR3 reads CASSYGTVEAFF. CDR3 nucleotide sequence: TGTGCCAGCAGTTACGGGACAGTTGAAGCTTTCTTT. This chain connects TRBV6-5 to TRBJ1-1; 7 bases line up with TRBD1. This CDR3 region has 12 residues. Trimming at V came to 2 bases and at J to 7 bases, leaving 1 base not matched to a gene. Germline CDR1 MNHEY, CDR2 SVGAGI.

CDR3 in DNA: TGCGCCAGCAGCCATGAGACAGGGTTAGGCTATGGCTACACCTTC. Protein product: CASSHETGLGYGYTF. The rearrangement links TRBV4-1 to TRBJ1-2, with 7 bases aligning to TRBD1. This CDR3 is built from 15 residues. Trimming cost V 3 bases and J 4 bases; bases outside gene matches: 8. The germline CDR1 and CDR2 sequences are MGHRA and YSYEKL.

This clonotype was found many times. The chain joins TRBV6-2 or TRBV6-3 to TRBJ2-3, with D unclear. This CDR3 is built from 15 residues. Trimming pared 4 bases from V and 2 bases from J, leaving 13 bases between. Germline V gene data show CDR1 as MNHEY and CDR2 as SVGEGT. The CDR3 DNA follows: TGTGCCAGCAGTTTACGATCGGAAATCACAGATACGCAGTATTTT. Protein product: CASSLRSEITDTQYF.

This clonotype was seen many times. This sequence joins TRBV15 and TRBJ1-3; TRBD1 might be the D (5 bases). With 0 bases removed from V and 3 bases from J, the gap between germline ends came to 15 bases. The CDR3 is 17 residues long. Germline-derived CDR1 and CDR2 are LNHNV and YYDKDF (reference sequence). The CDR3 sequence: CATSRDGSDTDGNTIYF. CDR3 DNA sequence: TGTGCCACCAGCAGAGATGGATCGGACACAGATGGAAACACCATATATTTT.